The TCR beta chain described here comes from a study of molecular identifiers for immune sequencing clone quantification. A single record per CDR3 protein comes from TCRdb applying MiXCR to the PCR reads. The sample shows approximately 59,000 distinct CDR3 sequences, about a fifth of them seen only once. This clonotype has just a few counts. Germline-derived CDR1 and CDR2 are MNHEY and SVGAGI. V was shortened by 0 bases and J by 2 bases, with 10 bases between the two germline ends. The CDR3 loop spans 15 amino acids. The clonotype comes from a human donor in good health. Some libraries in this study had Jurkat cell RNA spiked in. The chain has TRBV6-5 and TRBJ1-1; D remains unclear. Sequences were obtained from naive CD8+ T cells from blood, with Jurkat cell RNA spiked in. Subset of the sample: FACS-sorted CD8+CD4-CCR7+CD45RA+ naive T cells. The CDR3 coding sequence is TGTGCCAGCAGTTACTCGAAAGTTATCAACACTGAAGCTTTCTTT. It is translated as CASSYSKVINTEAFF.